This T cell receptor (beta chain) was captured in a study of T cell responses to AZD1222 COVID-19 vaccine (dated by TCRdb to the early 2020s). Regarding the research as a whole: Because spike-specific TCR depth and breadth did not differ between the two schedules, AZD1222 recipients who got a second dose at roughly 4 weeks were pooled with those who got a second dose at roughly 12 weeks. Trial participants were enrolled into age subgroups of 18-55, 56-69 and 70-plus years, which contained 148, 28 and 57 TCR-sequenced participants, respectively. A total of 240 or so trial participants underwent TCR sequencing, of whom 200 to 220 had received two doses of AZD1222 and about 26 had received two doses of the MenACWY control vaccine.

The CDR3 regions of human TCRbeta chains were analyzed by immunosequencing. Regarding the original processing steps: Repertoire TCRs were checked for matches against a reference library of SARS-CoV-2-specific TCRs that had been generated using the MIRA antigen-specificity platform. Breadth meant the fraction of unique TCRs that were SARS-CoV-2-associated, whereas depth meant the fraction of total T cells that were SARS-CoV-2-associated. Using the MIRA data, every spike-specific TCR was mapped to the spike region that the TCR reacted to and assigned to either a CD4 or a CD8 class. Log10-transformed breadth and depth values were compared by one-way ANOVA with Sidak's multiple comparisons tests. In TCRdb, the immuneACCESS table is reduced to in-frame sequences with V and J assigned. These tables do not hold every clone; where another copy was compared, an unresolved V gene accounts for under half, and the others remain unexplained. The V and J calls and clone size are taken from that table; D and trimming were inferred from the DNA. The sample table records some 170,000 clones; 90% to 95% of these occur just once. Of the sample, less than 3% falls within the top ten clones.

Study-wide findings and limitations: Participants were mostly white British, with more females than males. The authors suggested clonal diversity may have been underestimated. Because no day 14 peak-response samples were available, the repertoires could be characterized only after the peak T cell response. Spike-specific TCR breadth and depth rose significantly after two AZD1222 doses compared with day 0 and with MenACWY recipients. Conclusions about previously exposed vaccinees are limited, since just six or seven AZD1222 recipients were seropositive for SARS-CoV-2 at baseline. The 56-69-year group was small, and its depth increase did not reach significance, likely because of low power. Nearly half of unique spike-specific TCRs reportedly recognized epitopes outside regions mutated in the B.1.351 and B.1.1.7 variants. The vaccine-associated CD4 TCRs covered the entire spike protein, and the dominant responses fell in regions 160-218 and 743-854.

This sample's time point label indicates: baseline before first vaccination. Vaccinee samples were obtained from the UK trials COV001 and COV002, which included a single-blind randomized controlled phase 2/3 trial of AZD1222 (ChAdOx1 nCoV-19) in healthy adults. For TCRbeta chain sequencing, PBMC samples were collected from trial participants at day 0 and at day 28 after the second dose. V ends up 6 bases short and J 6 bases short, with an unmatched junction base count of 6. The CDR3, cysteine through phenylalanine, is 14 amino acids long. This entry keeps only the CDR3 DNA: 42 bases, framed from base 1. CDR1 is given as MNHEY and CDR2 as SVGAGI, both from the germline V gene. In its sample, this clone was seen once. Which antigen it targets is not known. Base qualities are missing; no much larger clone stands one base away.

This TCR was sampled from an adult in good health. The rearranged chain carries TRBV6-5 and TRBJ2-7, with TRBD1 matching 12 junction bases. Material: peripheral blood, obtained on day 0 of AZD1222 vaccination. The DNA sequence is TGTGCCAGCAGCGCCGGGACAGGGGGCTTCGAGCAGTACTTC. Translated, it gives CASSAGTGGFEQYF.